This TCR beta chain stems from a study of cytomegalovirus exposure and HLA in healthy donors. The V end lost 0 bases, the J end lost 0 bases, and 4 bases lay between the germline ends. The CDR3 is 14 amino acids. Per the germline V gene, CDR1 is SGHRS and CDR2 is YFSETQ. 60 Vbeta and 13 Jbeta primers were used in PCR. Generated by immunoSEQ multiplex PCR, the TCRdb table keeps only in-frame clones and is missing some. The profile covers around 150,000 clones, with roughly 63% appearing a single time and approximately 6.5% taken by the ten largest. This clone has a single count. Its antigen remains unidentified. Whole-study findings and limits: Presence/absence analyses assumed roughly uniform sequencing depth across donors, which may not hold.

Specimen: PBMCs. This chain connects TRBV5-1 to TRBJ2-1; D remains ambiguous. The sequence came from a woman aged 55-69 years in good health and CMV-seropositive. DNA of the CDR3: TGCGCCAGCAGCTTGGAGAGCTCCTACAATGAGCAGTTCTTC. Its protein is CASSLESSYNEQFF.